Shown below are 5 T cell receptor beta chains from a single sample sequenced in a study of blood T cell repertoires in COVID-19 (dated by TCRdb to the early 2020s). To prepare the library, the immunoSEQ multiplex PCR assay was applied. TCRdb took this table from immuneACCESS and kept in-frame rearrangements with V and J called. Such tables lack part of the clones; where checked against another copy, unresolved V genes explain under half of the gap, and the rest is unexplained. The sample table records about 150,000 clones; 75% to 90% of these occur just once. Of the sample, 2.4% falls within the top ten clones. The sequenced material came from peripheral blood. These receptors were taken from a woman in her 70s with acute or convalescent COVID-19.

The chain employs TRBV5-1 and TRBJ1-2; 12 bases map to TRBD1. Looked up from germline, CDR1 is SGHRS and CDR2 is YFSETQ. With V trimmed by 3 bases and J by 8 bases, 5 bases remained unmatched. This CDR3 has 14 amino acids. The CDR3: CASSSTGTGGGYTF. The CDR3 DNA follows: TGCGCCAGCAGCTCGACTGGGACAGGGGGCGGCTACACCTTC.

This clone was found once. The chain uses TRBV2 and TRBJ1-5, with D possibly being TRBD1 (6 bases). CDR3 size: 14 residues. V lost 7 bases, J lost 1 base, and 11 bases lay in between. Germline V gene lookup returns CDR1 SNHLY and CDR2 FYNNEI. CDR3: CASIGGGSNQPQHF. The CDR3 DNA follows: TGTGCCAGCATAGGGGGAGGGAGCAATCAGCCCCAGCATTTT.

V is TRBV7-2 and J is TRBJ2-6; D ambiguous. This CDR3 has 17 residues. The germline V and J ends were trimmed by 5 bases and 0 bases, with 14 bases remaining between them. Germline CDR1 reads SGHTA; CDR2 reads FQGNSA. This CDR3 is CASSNNPLASGANVLTF. The CDR3 DNA sequence: TGTGCCAGCAGCAACAACCCCTTAGCCTCTGGGGCCAACGTCCTGACTTTC.

This clone was counted a single time. J is TRBJ1-6 and V is TRBV11-2; D is uncertain. CDR1 and CDR2 (germline): SGHAT, FQNNGV. CDR3 length: 19 amino acids. Trimming pared 1 base from V and 0 bases from J, leaving 16 bases between. The chain's CDR3 is CASSLVTSLGSSYNSPLHF. CDR3 in DNA: TGTGCCAGCAGCTTAGTGACATCTTTGGGGAGCTCCTATAATTCACCCCTCCACTTT.

The gene calls are TRBV29-1 and TRBJ2-5; D gene uncertain. The germline V gene has CDR1 SQVTM and CDR2 ANQGSEA. CDR3 length: 11 residues. With 6 bases removed from V and 2 bases from J, the gap between germline ends came to 7 bases. The DNA of the CDR3 is TGCAGCGTGTACAGACAAGAGACCCAGTACTTC. Translating it yields CSVYRQETQYF.